This T cell receptor (beta chain) came from a study of T cell responses to AZD1222 COVID-19 vaccine. Broader study findings: Donor demographics were predominantly white British with a female majority; clonal diversity may be underestimated. Increases in Spike-specific TCR breadth and depth were seen after two AZD1222 doses. Repertoires were obtained solely post-peak T cell response.

Assay used: immunoSEQ multiplex PCR; TCRdb lists only in-frame clones, some missing. The repertoire consists of some 91,000 clones, with 90% to 95% occurring once and the leading ten covering 9.5% to 15%. This CDR3 comprises 12 residues. The germline gives CDR1 SGHDN, CDR2 FVKESK. Trimming stripped 8 bases from V and 0 bases from J, with 5 bases between. Points on this clone: No antigen is known for it.

This TCR was recovered from an adult in good health. V is TRBV14 and J is TRBJ1-3; D not resolved. The sample consisted of peripheral blood, taken on day 0 of AZD1222 vaccination. CDR3 bases: TGTGCCAGCGGACTCTCTGGAAACACCATATATTTT. Translated: CASGLSGNTIYF.